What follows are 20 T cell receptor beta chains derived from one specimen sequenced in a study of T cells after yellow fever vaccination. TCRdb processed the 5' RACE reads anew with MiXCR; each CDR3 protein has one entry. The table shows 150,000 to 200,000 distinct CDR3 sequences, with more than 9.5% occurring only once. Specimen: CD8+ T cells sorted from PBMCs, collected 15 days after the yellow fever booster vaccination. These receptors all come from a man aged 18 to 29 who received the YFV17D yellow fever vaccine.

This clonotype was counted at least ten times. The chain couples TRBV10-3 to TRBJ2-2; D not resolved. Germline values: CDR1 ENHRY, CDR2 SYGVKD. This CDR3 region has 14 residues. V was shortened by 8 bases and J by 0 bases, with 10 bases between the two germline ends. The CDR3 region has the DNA TGTGCCATCGGCGACCGCGCGAACACCGGGGAGCTGTTTTTT. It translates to CAIGDRANTGELFF.

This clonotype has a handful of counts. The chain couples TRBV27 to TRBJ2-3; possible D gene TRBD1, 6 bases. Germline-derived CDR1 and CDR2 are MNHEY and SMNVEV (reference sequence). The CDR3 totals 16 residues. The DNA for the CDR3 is TGTTCCTCCACCGCGACAGGTGGGGTCGTCACAGATACGCAGTATTTT. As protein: CSSTATGGVVTDTQYF.

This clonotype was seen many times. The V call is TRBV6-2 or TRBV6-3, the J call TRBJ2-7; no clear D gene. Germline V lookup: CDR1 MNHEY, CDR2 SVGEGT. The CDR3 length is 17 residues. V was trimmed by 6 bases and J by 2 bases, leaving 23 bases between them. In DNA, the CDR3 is TGTGCCAGCAGCTATCGTCATGGTGGCCCGCCGGCCTACGAGCAGTACGTC. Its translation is CASSYRHGGPPAYEQYV.

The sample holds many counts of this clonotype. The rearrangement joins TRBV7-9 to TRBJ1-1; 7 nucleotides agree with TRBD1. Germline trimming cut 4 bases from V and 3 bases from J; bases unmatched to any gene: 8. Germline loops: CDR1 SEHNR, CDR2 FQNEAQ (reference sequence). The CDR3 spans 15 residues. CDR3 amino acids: CASSSFATGDTEAFF. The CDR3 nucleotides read TGTGCCAGCAGCTCATTTGCTACAGGGGACACTGAAGCTTTCTTT. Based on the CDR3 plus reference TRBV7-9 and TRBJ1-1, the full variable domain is DTGVSQNPRHKITKRGQNVTFRCDPISEHNRLYWYRQTLGQGPEFLTYFQNEAQLEKSRLLSDRFSAERPKGSFSTLEIQRTEQGDSAMYLCASSSFATGDTEAFFGQGTRLTVV.

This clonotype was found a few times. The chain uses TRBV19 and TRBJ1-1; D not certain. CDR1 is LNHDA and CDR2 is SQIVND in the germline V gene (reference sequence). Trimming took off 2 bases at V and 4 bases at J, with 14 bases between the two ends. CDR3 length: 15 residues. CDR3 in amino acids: CASSIKPGPGTEAFF. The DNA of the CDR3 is TGTGCCAGTAGTATAAAGCCGGGTCCGGGCACTGAAGCTTTCTTT.

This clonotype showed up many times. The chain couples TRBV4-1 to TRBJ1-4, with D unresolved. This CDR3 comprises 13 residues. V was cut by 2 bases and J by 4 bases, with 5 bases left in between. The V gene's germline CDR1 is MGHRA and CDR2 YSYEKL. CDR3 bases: TGCGCCAGCAGCCAACTGATTAATGAAAAACTGTTTTTT. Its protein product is CASSQLINEKLFF.

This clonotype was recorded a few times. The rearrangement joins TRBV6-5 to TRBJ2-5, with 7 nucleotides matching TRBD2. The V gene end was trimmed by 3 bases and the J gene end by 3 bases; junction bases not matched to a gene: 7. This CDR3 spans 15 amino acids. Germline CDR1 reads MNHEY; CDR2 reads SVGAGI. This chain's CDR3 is CASSYRLAQKETQYF. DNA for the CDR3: TGTGCCAGCAGTTATCGACTAGCACAGAAAGAGACCCAGTACTTC.

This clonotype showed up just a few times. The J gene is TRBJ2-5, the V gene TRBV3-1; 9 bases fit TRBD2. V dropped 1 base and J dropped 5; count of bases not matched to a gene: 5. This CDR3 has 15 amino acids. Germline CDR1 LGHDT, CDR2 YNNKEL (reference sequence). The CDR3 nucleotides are TGTGCCAGCAGCCAAGGCGGGGGGGCCCGGGAGACCCAGTACTTC. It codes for CASSQGGGARETQYF.

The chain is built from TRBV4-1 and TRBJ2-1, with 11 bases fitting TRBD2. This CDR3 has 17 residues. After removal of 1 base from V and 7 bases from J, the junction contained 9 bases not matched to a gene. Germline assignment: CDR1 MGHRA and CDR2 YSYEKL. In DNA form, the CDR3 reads TGCGCCAGCAGCCAAGTGAGGGGACTAGCGGATGAAAATGAGCAGTTCTTC. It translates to CASSQVRGLADENEQFF.

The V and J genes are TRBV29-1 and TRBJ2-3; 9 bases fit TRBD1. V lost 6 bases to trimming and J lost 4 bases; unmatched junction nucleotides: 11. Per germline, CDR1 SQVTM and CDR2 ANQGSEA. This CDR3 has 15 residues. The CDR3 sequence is CSVGRGQGGADTQYF. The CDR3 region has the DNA TGCAGCGTCGGACGGGGACAGGGAGGGGCAGATACGCAGTATTTT.

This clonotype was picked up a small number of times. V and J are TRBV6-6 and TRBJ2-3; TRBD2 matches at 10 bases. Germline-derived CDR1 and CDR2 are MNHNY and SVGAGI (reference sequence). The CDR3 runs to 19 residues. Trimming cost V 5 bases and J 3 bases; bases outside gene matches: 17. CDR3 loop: CASSHTGGSGGAGTDTQYF. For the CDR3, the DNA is TGTGCCAGCAGTCATACCGGGGGGAGCGGGGGGGCCGGAACAGATACGCAGTATTTT.

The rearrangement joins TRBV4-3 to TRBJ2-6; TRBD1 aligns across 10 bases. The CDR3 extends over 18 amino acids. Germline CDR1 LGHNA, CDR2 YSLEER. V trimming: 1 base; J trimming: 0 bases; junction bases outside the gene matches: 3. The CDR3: CASSQAGTGVSGANVLTF. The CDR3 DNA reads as TGCGCCAGCAGCCAAGCCGGGACAGGGGTCTCTGGGGCCAACGTCCTGACTTTC.

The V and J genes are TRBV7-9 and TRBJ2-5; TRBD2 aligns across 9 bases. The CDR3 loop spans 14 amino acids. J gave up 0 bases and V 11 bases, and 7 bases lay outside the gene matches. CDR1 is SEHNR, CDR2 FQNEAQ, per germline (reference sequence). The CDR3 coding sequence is TGTGCCTCGGGGCTAGCGGGGAACCAAGAGACCCAGTACTTC. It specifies CASGLAGNQETQYF.

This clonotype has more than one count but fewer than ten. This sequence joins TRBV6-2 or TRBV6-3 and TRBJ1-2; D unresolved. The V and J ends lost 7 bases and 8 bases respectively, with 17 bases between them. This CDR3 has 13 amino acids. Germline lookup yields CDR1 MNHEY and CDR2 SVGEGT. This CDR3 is CASTVSSSRGYTF. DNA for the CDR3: TGTGCCAGCACAGTCAGCTCCAGTCGAGGCTACACCTTC.

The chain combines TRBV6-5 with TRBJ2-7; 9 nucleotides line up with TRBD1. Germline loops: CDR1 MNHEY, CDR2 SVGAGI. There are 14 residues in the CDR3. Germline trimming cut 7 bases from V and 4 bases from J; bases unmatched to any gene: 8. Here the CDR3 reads CASTWGTGSYEQYF. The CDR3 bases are TGTGCCAGCACGTGGGGGACAGGGTCATACGAGCAGTACTTC.

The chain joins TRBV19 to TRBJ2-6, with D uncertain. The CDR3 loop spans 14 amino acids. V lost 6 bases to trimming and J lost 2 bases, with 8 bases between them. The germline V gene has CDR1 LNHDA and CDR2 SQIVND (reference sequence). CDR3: CASRSVAGANVLTF. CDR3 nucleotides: TGTGCCAGTAGGTCGGTGGCTGGGGCCAACGTCCTGACTTTC.

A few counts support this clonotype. This chain's CDR3 is CASSLVGIIGTDTQYF. Written as DNA, the CDR3 is TGTGCCAGCAGCTTAGTAGGGATCATTGGGACAGATACGCAGTATTTT. This chain links TRBV7-2 with TRBJ2-3, with D unresolved. CDR1 SGHTA and CDR2 FQGNSA come from the germline V gene. Trimming removed 1 base from V and 3 bases from J, with 14 bases in between. This CDR3 spans 16 amino acids.

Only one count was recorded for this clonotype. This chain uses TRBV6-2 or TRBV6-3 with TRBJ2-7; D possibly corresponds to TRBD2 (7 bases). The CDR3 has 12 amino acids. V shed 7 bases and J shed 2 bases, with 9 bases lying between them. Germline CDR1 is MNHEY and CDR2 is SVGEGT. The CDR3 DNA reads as TGTGCCAGCACGGGGGGCGCCTACGAGCAGTACTTC. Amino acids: CASTGGAYEQYF.

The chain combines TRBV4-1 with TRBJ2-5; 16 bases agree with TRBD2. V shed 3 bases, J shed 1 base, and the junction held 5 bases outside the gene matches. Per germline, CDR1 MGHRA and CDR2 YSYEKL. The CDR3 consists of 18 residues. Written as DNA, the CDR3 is TGCGCCAGCAGCCACGGGACTAGCGGGGGGGCCATCCAAGAGACCCAGTACTTC. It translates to CASSHGTSGGAIQETQYF.

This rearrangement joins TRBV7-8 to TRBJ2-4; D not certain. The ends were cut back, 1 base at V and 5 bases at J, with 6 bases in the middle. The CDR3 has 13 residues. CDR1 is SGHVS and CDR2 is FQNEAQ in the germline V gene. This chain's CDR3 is CASSLGNENIQYF. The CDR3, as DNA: TGTGCCAGCAGCTTAGGCAATGAAAACATTCAGTACTTC. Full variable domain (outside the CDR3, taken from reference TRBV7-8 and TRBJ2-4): GAGVSQSPRYKVAKRGQDVALRCDPISGHVSLFWYQQALGQGPEFLTYFQNEAQLDKSGLPSDRFFAERPEGSVSTLKIQRTQQEDSAVYLCASSLGNENIQYFGAGTRLSVL.